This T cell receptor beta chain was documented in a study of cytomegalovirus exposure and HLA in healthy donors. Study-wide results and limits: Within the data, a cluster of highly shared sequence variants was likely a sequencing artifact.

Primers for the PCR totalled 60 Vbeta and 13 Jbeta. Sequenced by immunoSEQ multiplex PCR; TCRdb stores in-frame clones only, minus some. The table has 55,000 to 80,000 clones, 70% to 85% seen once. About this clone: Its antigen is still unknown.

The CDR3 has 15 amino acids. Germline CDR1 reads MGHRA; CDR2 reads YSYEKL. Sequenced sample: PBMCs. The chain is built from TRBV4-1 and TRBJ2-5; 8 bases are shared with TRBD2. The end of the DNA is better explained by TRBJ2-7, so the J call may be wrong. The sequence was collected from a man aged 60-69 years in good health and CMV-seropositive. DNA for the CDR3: TGCGCCAGCAGCCAAGGGGGACTAGGCTCCTACGAGCAGTACTTC. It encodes CASSQGGLGSYEQYF.